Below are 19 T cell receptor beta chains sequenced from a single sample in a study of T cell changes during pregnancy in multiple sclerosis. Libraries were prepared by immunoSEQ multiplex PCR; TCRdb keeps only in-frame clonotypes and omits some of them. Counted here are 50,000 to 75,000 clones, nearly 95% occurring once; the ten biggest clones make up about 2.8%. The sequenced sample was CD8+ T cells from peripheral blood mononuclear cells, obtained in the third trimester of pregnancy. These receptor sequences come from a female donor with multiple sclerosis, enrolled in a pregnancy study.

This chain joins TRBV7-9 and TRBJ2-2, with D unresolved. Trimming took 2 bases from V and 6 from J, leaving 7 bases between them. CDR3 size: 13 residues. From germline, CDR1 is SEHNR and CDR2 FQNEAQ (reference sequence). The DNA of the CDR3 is TGTGCCAGCAGCTTATCCAGGCCCGGGGAGCTGTTTTTT. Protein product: CASSLSRPGELFF.

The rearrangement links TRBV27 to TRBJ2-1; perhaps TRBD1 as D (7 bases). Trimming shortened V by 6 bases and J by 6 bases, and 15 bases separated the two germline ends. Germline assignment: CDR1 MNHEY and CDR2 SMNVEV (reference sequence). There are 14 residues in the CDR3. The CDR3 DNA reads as TGTGCCAGCAGCCCTCGACAGGGAGGCAATGAGCAGTTCTTC. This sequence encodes CASSPRQGGNEQFF.

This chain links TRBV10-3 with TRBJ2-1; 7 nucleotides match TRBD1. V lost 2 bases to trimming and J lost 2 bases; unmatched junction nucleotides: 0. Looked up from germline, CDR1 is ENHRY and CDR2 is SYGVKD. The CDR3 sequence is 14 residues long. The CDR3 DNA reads TGTGCCATCAGTGAGGACAGGGCCTACAATGAGCAGTTCTTC. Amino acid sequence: CAISEDRAYNEQFF.

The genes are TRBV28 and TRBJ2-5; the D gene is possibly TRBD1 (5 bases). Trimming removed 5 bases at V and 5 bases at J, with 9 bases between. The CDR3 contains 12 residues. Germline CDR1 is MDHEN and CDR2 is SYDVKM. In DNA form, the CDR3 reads TGTGCCAGCAGTCTGTACAGGGAGACCCAGTACTTC. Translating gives CASSLYRETQYF. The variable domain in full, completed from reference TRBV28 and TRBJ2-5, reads DVKVTQSSRYLVKRTGEKVFLECVQDMDHENMFWYRQDPGLGLRLIYFSYDVKMKEKGDIPEGYSVSREKKERFSLILESASTNQTSMYLCASSLYRETQYFGPGTRLLVL.

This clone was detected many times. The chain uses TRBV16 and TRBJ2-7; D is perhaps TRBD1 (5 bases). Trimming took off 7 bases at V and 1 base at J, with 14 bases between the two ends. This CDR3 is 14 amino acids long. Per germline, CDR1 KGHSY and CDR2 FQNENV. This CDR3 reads CASNLRQGSYEQYF. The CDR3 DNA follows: TGTGCCAGCAACCTACGCCAGGGATCCTACGAGCAGTACTTC.

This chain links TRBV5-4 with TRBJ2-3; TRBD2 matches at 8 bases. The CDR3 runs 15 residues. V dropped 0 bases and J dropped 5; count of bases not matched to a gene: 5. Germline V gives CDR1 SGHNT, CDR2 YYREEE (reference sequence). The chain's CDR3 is CASSLGAGARDTQYF. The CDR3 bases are TGTGCCAGCAGCTTGGGAGCGGGAGCACGAGATACGCAGTATTTT.

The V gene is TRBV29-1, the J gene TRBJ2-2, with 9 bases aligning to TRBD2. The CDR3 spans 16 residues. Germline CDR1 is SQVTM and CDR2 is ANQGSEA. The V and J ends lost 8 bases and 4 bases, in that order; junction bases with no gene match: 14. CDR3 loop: CSYGLAYGLGTGELFF. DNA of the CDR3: TGCAGCTATGGACTAGCGTATGGTTTAGGCACCGGGGAGCTGTTTTTT.

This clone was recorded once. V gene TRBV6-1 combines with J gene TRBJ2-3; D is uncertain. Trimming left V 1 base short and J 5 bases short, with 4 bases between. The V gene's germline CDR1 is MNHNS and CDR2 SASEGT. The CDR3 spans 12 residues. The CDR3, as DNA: TGTGCCAGCAGTGAAGACTTAGATACGCAGTATTTT. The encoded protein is CASSEDLDTQYF.

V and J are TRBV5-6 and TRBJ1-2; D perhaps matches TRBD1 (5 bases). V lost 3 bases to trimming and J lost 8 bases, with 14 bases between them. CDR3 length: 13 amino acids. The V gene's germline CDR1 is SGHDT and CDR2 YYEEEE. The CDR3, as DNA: TGTGCCAGCAGCTCGCCTGGGGCGGGAGGCTACACCTTC. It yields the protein CASSSPGAGGYTF.

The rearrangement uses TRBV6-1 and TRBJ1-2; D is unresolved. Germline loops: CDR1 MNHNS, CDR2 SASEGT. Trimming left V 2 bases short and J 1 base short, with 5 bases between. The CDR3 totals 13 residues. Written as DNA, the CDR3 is TGTGCCAGCAGTGAAAACTATAACTATGGCTACACCTTC. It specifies CASSENYNYGYTF.

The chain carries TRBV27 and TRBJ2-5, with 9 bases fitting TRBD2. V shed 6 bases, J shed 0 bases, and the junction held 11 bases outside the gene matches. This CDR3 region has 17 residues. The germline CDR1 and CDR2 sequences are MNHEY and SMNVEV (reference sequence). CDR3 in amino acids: CASSQLTSGGYQETQYF. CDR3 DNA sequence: TGTGCCAGCAGCCAATTGACTAGCGGAGGGTACCAAGAGACCCAGTACTTC.

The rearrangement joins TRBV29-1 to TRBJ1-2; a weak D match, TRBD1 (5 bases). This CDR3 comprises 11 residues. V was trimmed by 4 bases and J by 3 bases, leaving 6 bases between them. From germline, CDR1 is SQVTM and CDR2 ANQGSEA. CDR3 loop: CSVGGDYGYTF. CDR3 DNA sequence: TGCAGCGTTGGGGGGGACTATGGCTACACCTTC.

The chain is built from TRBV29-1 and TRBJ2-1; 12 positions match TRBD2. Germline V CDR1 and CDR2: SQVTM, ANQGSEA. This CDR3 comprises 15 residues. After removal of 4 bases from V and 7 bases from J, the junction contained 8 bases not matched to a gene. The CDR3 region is CSVVTSGRGWNEQFF. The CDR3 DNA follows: TGCAGCGTTGTGACTAGCGGGAGAGGGTGGAATGAGCAGTTCTTC.

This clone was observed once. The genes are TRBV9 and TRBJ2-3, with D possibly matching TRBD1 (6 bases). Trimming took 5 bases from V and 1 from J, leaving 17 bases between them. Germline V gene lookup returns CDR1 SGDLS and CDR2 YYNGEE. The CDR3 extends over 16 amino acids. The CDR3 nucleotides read TGTGCCAGCAGTCCCGGGACACCTTATCGCACAGATACGCAGTATTTT. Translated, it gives CASSPGTPYRTDTQYF.

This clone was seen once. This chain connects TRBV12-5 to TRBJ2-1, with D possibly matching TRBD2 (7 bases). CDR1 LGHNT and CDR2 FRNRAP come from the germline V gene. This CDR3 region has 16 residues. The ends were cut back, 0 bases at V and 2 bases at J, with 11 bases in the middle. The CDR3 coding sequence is TGTGCTAGTGGTTTGGTAGGGGGGGCCGCCTACAATGAGCAGTTCTTC. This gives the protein CASGLVGGAAYNEQFF. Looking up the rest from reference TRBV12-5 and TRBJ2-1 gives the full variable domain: DARVTQTPRHKVTEMGQEVTMRCQPILGHNTVFWYRQTMMQGLELLAYFRNRAPLDDSGMPKDRFSAEMPDATLATLKIQPSEPRDSAVYFCASGLVGGAAYNEQFFGPGTRLTVL.

The CDR3 DNA follows: TGTGCCAGTAGTGCAGGGTTCACTGAAGCTTTCTTT. This encodes CASSAGFTEAFF. The V and J genes are TRBV19 and TRBJ1-1; a weak D match, TRBD1 (5 bases). V shed 5 bases and J shed 4 bases, with 8 bases lying between them. The germline gives CDR1 LNHDA, CDR2 SQIVND (reference sequence). The CDR3 contains 12 residues.

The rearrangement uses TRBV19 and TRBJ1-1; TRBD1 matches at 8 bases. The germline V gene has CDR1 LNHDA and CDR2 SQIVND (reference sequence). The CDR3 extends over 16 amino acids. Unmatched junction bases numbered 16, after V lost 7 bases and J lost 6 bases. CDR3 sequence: CASTLQGALSVAEAFF. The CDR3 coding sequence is TGTGCCAGTACCCTCCAGGGGGCCCTTTCTGTTGCTGAAGCTTTCTTT.

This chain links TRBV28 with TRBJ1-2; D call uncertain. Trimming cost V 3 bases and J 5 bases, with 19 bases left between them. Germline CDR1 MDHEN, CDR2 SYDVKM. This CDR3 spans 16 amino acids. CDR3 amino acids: CASSLGQVSPTYGYTF. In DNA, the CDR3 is TGTGCCAGCAGTTTGGGTCAGGTTTCTCCCACGTATGGCTACACCTTC.

CDR3 sequence (DNA): TGTGCCAGTAGTACCAGCGTCGGAGCCTACGAGCAGTACTTC. Translating it yields CASSTSVGAYEQYF. The chain combines TRBV19 with TRBJ2-7; D unclear. The CDR3 is 14 residues long. Trimming left V 4 bases short and J 2 bases short, with 12 bases between. Germline values: CDR1 LNHDA, CDR2 SQIVND (reference sequence).